What follows are 7 T cell receptor beta chains derived from one specimen sequenced in a study of patients and donors after allogeneic stem cell transplantation. TCRdb used MiXCR to reprocess the RT-PCR reads, holding one entry per CDR3 protein. The sample yields over 200,000 distinct CDR3 sequences, around 40% seen once. Sequenced sample: blood, either unsorted or a sorted T cell fraction (not recorded which). These receptors were obtained from a human donor who was either an allogeneic HSCT recipient or a stem cell or donor lymphocyte infusion donor (not recorded which). It is not recorded whose cells these are; they may come from a transplant donor.

The genes are TRBV5-6 and TRBJ1-2; D unclear. The CDR3 is made up of 13 amino acids. The germline V and J ends were trimmed by 1 base and 4 bases, with 8 bases remaining between them. Germline CDR1 SGHDT, CDR2 YYEEEE. In DNA, the CDR3 is TGTGCCAGCAGCTTGCTGGGTGGCTATGGCTACACCTTC. Its translation: CASSLLGGYGYTF.

This clonotype was found a few times. This sequence joins TRBV25-1 and TRBJ1-6; a weak D match, TRBD1 (6 bases). Germline assignment: CDR1 MGHDK and CDR2 SYGVNS. The CDR3 is made up of 16 amino acids. The ends were cut back, 1 base at V and 2 bases at J, with 9 bases in the middle. CDR3: CASSESGGPYNSPLHF. The CDR3 DNA sequence: TGTGCCAGCAGTGAATCCGGGGGGCCCTATAATTCACCCCTCCACTTT.

The chain couples TRBV11-2 to TRBJ1-4; no definite D call. V lost 3 bases to trimming and J lost 13 bases, with 12 bases between them. The CDR3 has 12 amino acids. Germline CDR1 and CDR2: SGHAT and FQNNGV. CDR3 protein: CASSLEPNVLFF. DNA for the CDR3: TGTGCCAGCAGCTTGGAACCCAATGTACTGTTTTTT.

The chain links TRBV29-1 to TRBJ1-2; D uncertain. The V end was cut by 2 bases, the J end by 3 bases, with 4 bases between. The germline V gene has CDR1 SQVTM and CDR2 ANQGSEA. The CDR3 is 11 residues long. This CDR3 reads CSVEKDYGYTF. The CDR3 bases are TGCAGCGTTGAAAAAGACTATGGCTACACCTTC.

The chain is built from TRBV12-3 or TRBV12-4 and TRBJ1-4; 9 bases fit TRBD1. The junction had 8 bases not matched to a gene; V was cut back by 6 bases and J by 6 bases. The CDR3 extends over 15 amino acids. The CDR3 loop reads CASSNTGTGYEKLFF. The DNA for the CDR3 is TGTGCCAGCAGCAATACCGGGACAGGGTATGAAAAACTGTTTTTT.

This rearrangement joins TRBV7-9 to TRBJ1-2; TRBD1 matches at 8 bases. The germline V gene has CDR1 SEHNR and CDR2 FQNEAQ (reference sequence). This CDR3 is built from 17 residues. J was trimmed by 5 bases and V by 3 bases; bases with no gene match: 14. CDR3 in DNA: TGTGCCAGCAGCTTGGACAGGGCGCTTAGGTCCATATATGGCTACACCTTC. This codes for CASSLDRALRSIYGYTF.

The V and J genes are TRBV3-1 and TRBJ1-2; 9 positions agree with TRBD1. Trimming removed 5 bases from V and 4 bases from J; junction bases left unmatched: 5. Germline-derived CDR1 and CDR2 are LGHDT and YNNKEL (reference sequence). The CDR3 spans 14 residues. CDR3 coding DNA: TGTGCCAGCAGCACCCGGGACAGGGCCTATGGCTACACCTTC. It encodes CASSTRDRAYGYTF.